The entry below describes one T cell receptor (beta chain). Its antigen is not identified. Germline assignment: CDR1 SGHNT and CDR2 YENEEA. CDR3 length equals 13 residues. The ends lost 2 bases at V and 5 bases at J; junction bases unmatched: 0. Method: immunoSEQ multiplex PCR; TCRdb's copy keeps in-frame clones and lacks some. The sample shows 7,400 or so clones, 65% to 85% of them seen only once. Resections took place in Japan or China from about 2014 to 2018. Two lung cancer pathologists independently confirmed each histologic diagnosis. This sample is part of a study of immune evolution from preneoplasia to lung adenocarcinoma. Study-wide results and limits: Top clone frequencies peaked in normal lung, apparently declining through invasive adenocarcinoma. Normal lung had highest clonality; later lesions appeared denser, more diverse.

The chain is built from TRBV11-3 and TRBJ2-1; TRBD2 aligns across 7 bases. The sequencing input was FFPE adjacent normal lung tissue. The sequence came from a person aged 65-85 years with lung adenocarcinoma. CDR3 residues: CASSLTSDNEQFF. DNA for the CDR3: TGTGCCAGCAGCTTAACTAGCGACAATGAGCAGTTCTTC.